The entry below describes one T cell receptor (beta chain). After re-calling the 5' RACE reads, TCRdb lists one entry per CDR3 protein, DNA absent. This sample's table has about half a million distinct CDR3 sequences. The data originate from a study of T cells expressing NK-cell markers. This CDR3 region has 13 residues. CDR1 SQVTM and CDR2 ANQGSEA come from the germline V gene. The chain combines TRBV29-1 with TRBJ2-5; absent DNA, TCRdb's TRBD1 call cannot be checked. This receptor was taken from a woman aged 50 to 65 in good health. Sequencing was carried out using blood T cells: a sorted CD56 or NKG2C T cell subset, CD4+ or CD8+ T cells, or bulk PBMC T cells (not recorded which). CDR3 amino acids: CSVGAGKGETQYF. The full variable domain, with the rest looked up from reference TRBV29-1 and TRBJ2-5, is SAVISQKPSRDICQRGTSLTIQCQVDSQVTMMFWYRQQPGQSLTLIATANQGSEATYESGFVIDKFPISRPNLTFSTLTVSNMSPEDSSIYLCSVGAGKGETQYFGPGTRLLVL.